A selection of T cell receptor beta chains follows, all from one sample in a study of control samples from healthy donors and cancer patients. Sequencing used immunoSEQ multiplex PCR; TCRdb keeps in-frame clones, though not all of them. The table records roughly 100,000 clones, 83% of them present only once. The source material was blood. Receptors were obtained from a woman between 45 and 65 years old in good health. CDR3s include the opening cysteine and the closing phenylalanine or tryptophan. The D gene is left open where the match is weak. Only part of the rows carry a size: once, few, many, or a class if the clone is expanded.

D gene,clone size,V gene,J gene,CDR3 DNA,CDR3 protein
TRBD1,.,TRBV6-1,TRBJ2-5,TGTGCCAGCAGTGAAACCGGGACAGGGGGCGAGGAGACCCAGTACTTC,CASSETGTGGEETQYF
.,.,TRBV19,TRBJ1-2,TGTGCCAGTAGTATCGGACAGAGTAACTATGGCTACACCTTC,CASSIGQSNYGYTF
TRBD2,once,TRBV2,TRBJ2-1,TGTGCCAGCAGTCCCCGACTAGCGGGGGCGGGTGAGCAGTTCTTC,CASSPRLAGAGEQFF
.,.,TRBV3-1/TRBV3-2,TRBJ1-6,TGTGCCAGCAGCATTAAAAAGAGCTCCTATAATTCACCCCTCCACTTT,CASSIKKSSYNSPLHF
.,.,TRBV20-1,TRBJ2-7,TGCAGTGCTAGTCTTCCAGGGGACTCCTACGAGCAGTACTTC,CSASLPGDSYEQYF
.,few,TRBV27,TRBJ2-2,TGTGCCAGCAGTTTCCTCAGCCCAAACACCGGGGAGCTGTTTTTT,CASSFLSPNTGELFF
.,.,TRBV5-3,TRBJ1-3,TGTGCCAGAAGCTTGGAGGGACACATTGGAAACACCATATATTTT,CARSLEGHIGNTIYF
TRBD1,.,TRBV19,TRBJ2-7,TGTGCCAGTAGCGACAGGGTGGGCGAGCAGTACTTC,CASSDRVGEQYF
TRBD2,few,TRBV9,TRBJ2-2,TGTGCCAGCAGCGTAGGACTAGCGGGGGAGCTGTTTTTT,CASSVGLAGELFF
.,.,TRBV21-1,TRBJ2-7,TGTGCCAGCAGCTTTGCGGGAGGCTACGAGCAGTACTTC,CASSFAGGYEQYF
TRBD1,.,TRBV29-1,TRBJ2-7,TGCAGCGTGAATACGGACAGGGGTTACGAGCAGTACTTC,CSVNTDRGYEQYF
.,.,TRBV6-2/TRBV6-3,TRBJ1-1,TGTGCCAGCAGTTACCGTGACCTTACAGGGTCGCTAGCTGAAGCTTTCTTT,CASSYRDLTGSLAEAFF
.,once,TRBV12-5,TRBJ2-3,TGTGCTAGTGGTTCACAAGAACCTAGCACAGATACGCAGTATTTT,CASGSQEPSTDTQYF
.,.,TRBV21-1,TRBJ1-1,TGTGCCAGCAGCAACACTGAAGCTTTCTTT,CASSNTEAFF
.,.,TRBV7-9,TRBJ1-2,TGTGCCAGCAGCAACGAGCCAGGGAGCAATGGCTACACCTTC,CASSNEPGSNGYTF
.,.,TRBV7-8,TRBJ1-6,TGTGCCAGCAGCAACCGGGGGACTTATAATTCACCCCTCCACTTT,CASSNRGTYNSPLHF
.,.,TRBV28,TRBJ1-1,TGTGCCAGCAGTTTCTTAAGGGAGAACACTGAAGCTTTCTTT,CASSFLRENTEAFF
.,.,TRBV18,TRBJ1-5,TGTGCCAGCTCACCATCGGTGGGTAGCAATCAGCCCCAGCATTTT,CASSPSVGSNQPQHF
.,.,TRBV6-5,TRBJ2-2,TGTGCCTCCCAATGGGAGCTATCCACCGGGGAGCTGTTTTTT,CASQWELSTGELFF
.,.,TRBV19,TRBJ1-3,TGTGCCAGTAGTAGCCAGGCGAACTCTGGAAACACCATATATTTT,CASSSQANSGNTIYF
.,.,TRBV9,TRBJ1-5,TGTGCCAGCAGCGTAGGACAGGGCAATCAGCCCCAGCATTTT,CASSVGQGNQPQHF
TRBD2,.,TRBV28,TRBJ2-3,TGTGCCAGCAGAAAATCGGGGGGGATGGCAGATACGCAGTATTTT,CASRKSGGMADTQYF
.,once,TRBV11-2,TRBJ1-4,TGTGCCAGCAGCTTAGGACGGTATAATGAAAAACTGTTTTTT,CASSLGRYNEKLFF
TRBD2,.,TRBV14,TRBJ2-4,TGTGCCAGCAGCCGGACTAGCGGGGGGTCTGGCATTCAGTACTTC,CASSRTSGGSGIQYF
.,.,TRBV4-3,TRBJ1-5,TGCGCCAGCAGCCTGACGACAGGCAACAATCAGCCCCAGCATTTT,CASSLTTGNNQPQHF
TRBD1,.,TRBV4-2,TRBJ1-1,TGTGCCAGCAGCCAAGCCCTCATGACAGGGGGCCACCCTGAAGCTTTCTTT,CASSQALMTGGHPEAFF
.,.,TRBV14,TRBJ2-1,TGTGCCAGCAGCCAAGAATTGGTAAATGAGCAGTTCTTC,CASSQELVNEQFF
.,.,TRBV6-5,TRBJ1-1,.,CASNFGAGRTEAFF
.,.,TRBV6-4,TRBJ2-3,TGTGCCAGCAGTGACCACCGACGGGATACGCAGTATTTT,CASSDHRRDTQYF
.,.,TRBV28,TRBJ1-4,TGTGCCAGCAGTTATGTAGGTAATGAAAAACTGTTTTTT,CASSYVGNEKLFF
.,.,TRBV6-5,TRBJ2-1,TGTGCCAGCAGTTACCGGGATGCCTACAATGAGCAGTTCTTC,CASSYRDAYNEQFF
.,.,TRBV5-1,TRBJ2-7,TGCGCCAGCAGCTTGGAAGGACTGGACGAGCAGTACTTC,CASSLEGLDEQYF
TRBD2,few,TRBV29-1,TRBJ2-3,TGCAGCGTTGAGGGGACTAGCGGATTTAGCACAGATACGCAGTATTTT,CSVEGTSGFSTDTQYF
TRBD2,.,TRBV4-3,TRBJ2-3,TGCGCCAGCAGCCAAGGTGGGACTAGCAGTAGCACAGATACGCAGTATTTT,CASSQGGTSSSTDTQYF
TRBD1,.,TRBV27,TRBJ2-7,TGTGCCAGCAGTCATGGGACAGGGACCTACGAGCAGTACTTC,CASSHGTGTYEQYF
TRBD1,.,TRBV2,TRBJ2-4,TGTGCCAGCAGTGAAGACAGGGGTTGGGACATTCAGTACTTC,CASSEDRGWDIQYF
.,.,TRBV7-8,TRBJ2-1,TGTGCCACCGGATCATTGGGGGAGTTCTTC,CATGSLGEFF
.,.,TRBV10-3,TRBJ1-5,TGTGCCATCAGTGAGTCATACAGGACGGAACAGCCCCAGCATTTT,CAISESYRTEQPQHF
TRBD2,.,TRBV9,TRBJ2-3,TGTGCCAGCAGCGTGGTCGGACTAGCGGCAACAGATACGCAGTATTTT,CASSVVGLAATDTQYF
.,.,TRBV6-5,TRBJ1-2,TGTGCCAGCAGTCCCCTGGGCGGGAACTATGGCTACACCTTC,CASSPLGGNYGYTF
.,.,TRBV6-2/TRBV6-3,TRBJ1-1,TGTGCCAGCAGTTTTTCCGGGACCGTGAACACTGAAGCTTTCTTT,CASSFSGTVNTEAFF
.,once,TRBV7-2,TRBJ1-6,TGTGCCAGCAGCTACGACGGCAGGAATAATTCACCCCTCCACTTT,CASSYDGRNNSPLHF
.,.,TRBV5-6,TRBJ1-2,TGTGCCAGCAGCTCGGGCCCGAACTATGGCTACACCTTC,CASSSGPNYGYTF
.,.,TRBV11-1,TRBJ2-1,TGTGCCAGCAGCCCACACTTCTCAAACAATGGGCAGTTCTTC,CASSPHFSNNGQFF
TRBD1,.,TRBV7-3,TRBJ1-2,TGTGCCAGCAGCCCGACCCGGGACAGGCGTTATGGCTACACCTTC,CASSPTRDRRYGYTF
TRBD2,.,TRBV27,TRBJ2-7,TGTGCCAGCAGTCCCCTACGCGGACTAGCGGGGGACCGCCAATACGAGCAGTACTTC,CASSPLRGLAGDRQYEQYF
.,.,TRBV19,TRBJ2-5,TGTGCCAGTAGTATAGATGCCAGGGCCCAAGAGACCCAGTACTTC,CASSIDARAQETQYF
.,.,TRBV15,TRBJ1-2,TGTGCCACCAGCAGTGCCGGCGAGTATTATGGCTACACCTTC,CATSSAGEYYGYTF
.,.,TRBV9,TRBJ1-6,TGTGCCAGCAGCGTAGACAGGGACTCACCCCTCCACTTT,CASSVDRDSPLHF
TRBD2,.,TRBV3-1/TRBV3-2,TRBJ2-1,TGTGCCAGCAGCCAAGATCCCGCGGGGGGCTGGGGGAATGAGCAGTTCTTC,CASSQDPAGGWGNEQFF
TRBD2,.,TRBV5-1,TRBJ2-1,TGCGCCAGCAGCGACGTAGCGGGGGGCTCCTACAATGAGCAGTTCTTC,CASSDVAGGSYNEQFF
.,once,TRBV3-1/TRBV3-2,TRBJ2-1,TGTGCCAGCAGCCCCCTAGGGGGCTCCTACAATGAGCAGTTCTTC,CASSPLGGSYNEQFF
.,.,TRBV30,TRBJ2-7,TGTGCCTGGAGTGCACAGGACTACGAGCAGTACTTC,CAWSAQDYEQYF